Listed below are T cell receptor beta chains from one sample, sequenced in a study of identifying expanded T cells in peripheral blood. Repertoires were generated with immunoSEQ multiplex PCR, while TCRdb's copy carries only in-frame clones and drops some. The sample has approximately 81,000 clones, about four fifths seen once; the top ten hold around 19%. The sequencing input was blood. The source of these receptors is a person aged 18 to 75 in good health. The CDR3 runs from the conserved cysteine through the conserved F or W. A D gene is named only where the DNA matches it firmly.

J gene,D gene,V gene,CDR3 protein,CDR3 DNA
TRBJ2-6,TRBD2,TRBV7-3,CASSPSGGQSPSGANVLTF,TGTGCCAGCAGCCCTTCGGGAGGTCAGTCTCCCTCTGGGGCCAACGTCCTGACTTTC
TRBJ2-1,TRBD2,TRBV30,CAWSPGTSGRAGYEQFF,TGTGCCTGGAGTCCCGGGACTAGCGGGAGGGCAGGGTATGAGCAGTTCTTC
TRBJ1-4,NA,TRBV30,CAWNQRATNEKLFF,TGTGCCTGGAACCAGCGTGCAACTAATGAAAAACTGTTTTTT
TRBJ2-1,TRBD2,TRBV27,CDGGLGINEQFF,TGCGATGGGGGACTAGGGATCAATGAGCAGTTCTTC
TRBJ2-7,TRBD1,TRBV6-6,CASTQGQGAYEQYF,TGTGCCAGCACCCAGGGACAGGGGGCCTACGAGCAGTACTTC
TRBJ1-5,NA,TRBV2,CASSGWTVGLGGNQPQHF,TGTGCCAGCAGTGGTTGGACAGTGGGGTTAGGGGGCAATCAGCCCCAGCATTTT
TRBJ2-1,NA,TRBV28,CASTLTGKGEQFF,TGTGCCAGCACCTTAACAGGGAAGGGTGAGCAGTTCTTC
TRBJ2-2,NA,TRBV11-3,CASSFRNTGELFF,TGTGCCAGCAGCTTCCGCAACACCGGGGAGCTGTTTTTT
TRBJ2-3,TRBD1,TRBV5-1,CASSEGGTYTDTQYF,TGCGCCAGCAGCGAAGGGGGCACTTACACAGATACGCAGTATTTT
TRBJ1-1,NA,TRBV19,CASSIGQNSAYTEAFF,TGTGCCAGTAGTATAGGACAGAACTCGGCCTACACTGAAGCTTTCTTT
TRBJ1-2,NA,TRBV28,CASSYGQTYGYTF,TGTGCCAGCAGTTACGGACAGACCTATGGCTACACCTTC